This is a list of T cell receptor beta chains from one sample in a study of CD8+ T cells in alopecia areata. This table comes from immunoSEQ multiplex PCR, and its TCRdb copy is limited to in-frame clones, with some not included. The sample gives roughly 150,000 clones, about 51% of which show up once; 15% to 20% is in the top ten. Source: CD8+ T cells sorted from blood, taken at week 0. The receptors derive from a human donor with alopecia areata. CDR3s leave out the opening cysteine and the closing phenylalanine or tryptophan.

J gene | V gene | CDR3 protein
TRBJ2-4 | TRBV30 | AWIVPGQRNIQY
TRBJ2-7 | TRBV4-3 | ASSQDRPGTGYYEQY
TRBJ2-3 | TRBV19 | ASSITGRGKDTQY
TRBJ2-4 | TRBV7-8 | ASSLFAGGRNIQY
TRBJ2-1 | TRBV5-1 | ASSLGTGSHNEQF
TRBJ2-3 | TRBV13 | ASSPHLAGGPGTDTQY
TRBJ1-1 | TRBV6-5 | ASSFEQGAGTEAF
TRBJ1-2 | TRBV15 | ATSPVGEGRAYGYT
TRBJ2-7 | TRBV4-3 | ASSQGQGHYEQY
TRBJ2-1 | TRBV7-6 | ASSLVGVGVGEQF
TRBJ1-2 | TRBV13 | ASSPNNYGYT